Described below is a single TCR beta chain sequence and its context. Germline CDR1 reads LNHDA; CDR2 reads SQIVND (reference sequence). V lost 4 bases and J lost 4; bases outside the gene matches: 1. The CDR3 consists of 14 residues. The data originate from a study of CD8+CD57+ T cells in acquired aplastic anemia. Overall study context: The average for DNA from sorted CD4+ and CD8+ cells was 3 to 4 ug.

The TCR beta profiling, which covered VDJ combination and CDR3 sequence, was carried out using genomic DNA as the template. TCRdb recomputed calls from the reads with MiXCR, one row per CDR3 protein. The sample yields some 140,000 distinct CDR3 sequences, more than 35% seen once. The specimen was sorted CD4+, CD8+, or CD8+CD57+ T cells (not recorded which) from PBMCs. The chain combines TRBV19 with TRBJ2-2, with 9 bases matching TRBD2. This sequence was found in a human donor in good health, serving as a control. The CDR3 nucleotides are TGTGCCAGTAGTACTAGCGGGGTCACCGGGGAGCTGTTTTTT. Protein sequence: CASSTSGVTGELFF.